Shown below are 7 T cell receptor beta chains from a single sample sequenced in a study of blood T cells in healthy people across ages. For the second PCR, which ran for 7 to 11 cycles, a sample-barcoded 5' primer and a J-beta primer mix were used. TCRdb called the 5' RACE reads again in MiXCR, with one record for every CDR3 protein. The data contain roughly 1.5 million distinct CDR3 sequences, approximately 39% of them singletons. Sequenced material: blood. The receptors derive from a woman aged 18-30 years in good health.

This clonotype has at least ten counts. The rearrangement uses TRBV29-1 and TRBJ2-1; possibly TRBD1 for D (5 bases). The CDR3 is 13 residues long. CDR1 is SQVTM and CDR2 is ANQGSEA in the germline V gene. Trimming removed 4 bases from V and 4 bases from J, with 11 bases in between. The CDR3 region has the DNA TGCAGCGTTGCCCCGGACAAATACAATGAGCAGTTCTTC. Its protein product is CSVAPDKYNEQFF.

The V gene is TRBV11-2, the J gene TRBJ2-3; D unclear. Germline CDR1 is SGHAT and CDR2 is FQNNGV. V lost 4 bases to trimming and J lost 2 bases, with 13 bases between them. The CDR3 is made up of 15 amino acids. The CDR3 is CASSSITRFTDTQYF. The CDR3 coding sequence is TGTGCCAGCAGCTCAATTACAAGATTCACAGATACGCAGTATTTT.

The V call is TRBV3-1, the J call TRBJ1-4; TRBD1 might be the D (5 bases). The CDR3 runs 14 residues. In germline, CDR1 is LGHDT, CDR2 YNNKEL (reference sequence). Trimming cost V 3 bases and J 6 bases, with 11 bases left between them. The chain's CDR3 is CASSHREGDEKLFF. The CDR3 coding sequence is TGTGCCAGCAGCCACAGGGAGGGAGATGAAAAACTGTTTTTT.

The chain joins TRBV7-9 to TRBJ1-1, with D maybe TRBD1 (6 bases). Germline loops: CDR1 SEHNR, CDR2 FQNEAQ (reference sequence). CDR3 length: 15 amino acids. V was pared by 4 bases and J by 3 bases, with 15 bases between. The DNA for the CDR3 is TGTGCCAGCAGCTCGTTGAGGGACATTTACACTGAAGCTTTCTTT. Translated, it gives CASSSLRDIYTEAFF.

The chain is built from TRBV20-1 and TRBJ2-7, with TRBD2 matching 13 bases. The CDR3 spans 14 residues. Trimming removed 6 bases from V and 6 bases from J; junction bases left unmatched: 8. The V gene's germline CDR1 is DFQATT and CDR2 SNEGSKA (reference sequence). The CDR3 region has the DNA TGCAGTGCACCCGGACTAGCGGGAGTGGGCGAGCAGTACTTC. This gives the protein CSAPGLAGVGEQYF.

This clonotype was observed a few times. The rearrangement joins TRBV20-1 to TRBJ1-5; D perhaps matches TRBD1 (5 bases). The CDR3 loop spans 13 amino acids. The germline V gene encodes CDR1 DFQATT and CDR2 SNEGSKA (reference sequence). V was pared by 7 bases and J by 7 bases, with 17 bases between. In nucleotides, the CDR3 is TGCAGTGTCCCGGACATCGTAAACCAGCCCCAGCATTTT. As protein: CSVPDIVNQPQHF.

This clonotype was detected a few times. The J gene is TRBJ2-3, the V gene TRBV4-2; 15 nucleotides align to TRBD2. V shed 1 base, J shed 7 bases, and the junction held 6 bases outside the gene matches. Germline assignment: CDR1 LGHNA and CDR2 YNFKEQ. The CDR3 runs to 17 residues. CDR3 sequence: CASSQARTSGRVNTQYF. In DNA form, the CDR3 reads TGTGCCAGCAGCCAAGCCCGGACTAGCGGGAGGGTAAATACGCAGTATTTT.